A single sample is the source of the 23 T cell receptor beta chains below, sequenced in a study of blood T cell repertoires in COVID-19. Repertoires were generated with immunoSEQ multiplex PCR, while TCRdb's copy carries only in-frame clones and drops some. Of about 150,000 clones in the sample, 75% to 80% are singletons; the top ten hold under 2%. The sample taken for sequencing was peripheral blood. Receptors were obtained from an elderly man with acute or convalescent COVID-19.

The CDR3 DNA reads TGTGCCAGCAGTCGCGGGGGGGGCTCACCCCTCCACTTT. Protein sequence: CASSRGGGSPLHF. V gene TRBV6-2 or TRBV6-3 combines with J gene TRBJ1-6, with D perhaps TRBD1 (6 bases). V was pared by 5 bases and J by 10 bases, with 12 bases between. CDR3 size: 13 residues. Germline CDR1 and CDR2: MNHEY and SVGEGT.

This chain connects TRBV7-9 to TRBJ1-5; D is unclear. The CDR3 is 12 amino acids. Germline values: CDR1 SEHNR, CDR2 FQNEAQ (reference sequence). V lost 3 bases and J lost 6, with 6 bases in between. The CDR3 sequence: CASSFESQPQHF. The CDR3 region has the DNA TGTGCCAGCAGCTTTGAGAGTCAGCCCCAGCATTTT.

The chain uses TRBV5-1 and TRBJ2-7; D perhaps matches TRBD1 (8 bases). The CDR3 runs to 17 residues. Looked up from germline, CDR1 is SGHRS and CDR2 is YFSETQ. V dropped 2 bases and J dropped 6 bases, with 24 bases sitting between them. The CDR3 spells CASSFGGQGGSLGEQYF. DNA for the CDR3: TGCGCCAGCAGCTTTGGAGGACAGGGAGGGTCCCTCGGCGAGCAGTACTTC.

The V and J genes are TRBV19 and TRBJ1-6, with 9 bases lining up with TRBD1. The CDR3 length is 16 residues. CDR1 is LNHDA, CDR2 SQIVND, per germline (reference sequence). V dropped 1 base and J dropped 9; count of bases not matched to a gene: 7. This CDR3 reads CASSIVGTGRGSPLHF. CDR3 nucleotides: TGTGCCAGTAGTATAGTGGGGACAGGGAGAGGTTCACCCCTCCACTTT.

This chain uses TRBV11-3 with TRBJ1-1; maybe TRBD1 (6 bases). There are 14 residues in the CDR3. Between the trimmed V and J ends, which lost 6 bases and 0 bases, there was a span of 11 bases. Germline CDR1 and CDR2: SGHNT and YENEEA. The CDR3 loop reads CASSSRGLNTEAFF. The DNA of the CDR3 is TGTGCCAGCAGTAGCAGGGGCTTGAACACTGAAGCTTTCTTT.

The rearrangement uses TRBV5-1 and TRBJ1-3, with D possibly being TRBD1 (5 bases). The CDR3 runs to 17 residues. Trimming stripped 4 bases from V and 0 bases from J, with 17 bases between. Germline lookup yields CDR1 SGHRS and CDR2 YFSETQ. CDR3 amino acids: CASSAAGGGFSGNTIYF. DNA of the CDR3: TGCGCCAGCAGCGCTGCCGGGGGGGGTTTCTCTGGAAACACCATATATTTT.

The V call is TRBV11-2, the J call TRBJ2-2; D not resolved. Germline V gene lookup returns CDR1 SGHAT and CDR2 FQNNGV. The CDR3 loop spans 12 amino acids. The ends were cut back, 5 bases at V and 5 bases at J, with 6 bases in the middle. The CDR3: CASSLQTGELFF. CDR3 sequence (DNA): TGTGCCAGCAGCCTCCAGACCGGGGAGCTGTTTTTT.

This clone was recorded once. In nucleotides, the CDR3 is TGTGCCAGCAGTTTGGTCGGGGGGCTCTCCTACAATGAGCAGTTCTTC. It yields the protein CASSLVGGLSYNEQFF. The chain carries TRBV28 and TRBJ2-1; weak D call: TRBD2 (7 bases). This CDR3 is 16 amino acids long. Trimming stripped 3 bases from V and 0 bases from J, with 12 bases between. CDR1 is MDHEN and CDR2 is SYDVKM in the germline V gene.

The J gene is TRBJ2-6, the V gene TRBV2; 7 bases agree with TRBD2. CDR3 length: 15 amino acids. Trimming at V came to 5 bases and at J to 2 bases, leaving 3 bases not matched to a gene. CDR1 is SNHLY, CDR2 FYNNEI, per germline. CDR3 DNA sequence: TGTGCCAGCAGTTTTACTAGCGCTGGGGCCAACGTCCTGACTTTC. It codes for CASSFTSAGANVLTF.

This sequence joins TRBV7-2 and TRBJ2-5; the D is unclear. With 0 bases removed from V and 2 bases from J, the gap between germline ends came to 16 bases. Germline CDR1 SGHTA, CDR2 FQGNSA. This CDR3 contains 17 residues. CDR3 sequence reads: CASSLARPENYQETQYF. CDR3 in DNA: TGTGCCAGCAGCTTAGCGAGGCCGGAGAACTATCAAGAGACCCAGTACTTC. The full variable domain, in which reference TRBV7-2 and TRBJ2-5 provide the parts outside the CDR3, is GAGVSQSPSNKVTEKGKDVELRCDPISGHTALYWYRQSLGQGLEFLIYFQGNSAPDKSGLPSDRFSAERTGGSVSTLTIQRTQQEDSAVYLCASSLARPENYQETQYFGPGTRLLVL.

The rearrangement uses TRBV4-2 and TRBJ1-5; D remains ambiguous. Trimming removed 2 bases from V and 2 bases from J, with 7 bases in between. Looked up from germline, CDR1 is LGHNA and CDR2 is YNFKEQ. The CDR3 sequence is 14 residues long. The DNA for the CDR3 is TGTGCCAGCAGCCAACGGGGTGGCAATCAGCCCCAGCATTTT. This gives the protein CASSQRGGNQPQHF.

For the CDR3, the DNA is TGTGCCAGCGGGGGACTAGCGGGGGTGGGAGAGACCCAGTACTTC. It is translated as CASGGLAGVGETQYF. The chain links TRBV2 to TRBJ2-5; 14 bases match TRBD2. The germline V gene encodes CDR1 SNHLY and CDR2 FYNNEI. Trimming at V came to 8 bases and at J to 4 bases, leaving 6 bases not matched to a gene. There are 15 residues in the CDR3. The full variable domain, rest sourced from reference TRBV2 and TRBJ2-5, is EPEVTQTPSHQVTQMGQEVILRCVPISNHLYFYWYRQILGQKVEFLVSFYNNEISEKSEIFDDQFSVERPDGSNFTLKIRSTKLEDSAMYFCASGGLAGVGETQYFGPGTRLLVL.

The chain combines TRBV4-1 with TRBJ1-5; D not resolved. Germline-derived CDR1 and CDR2 are MGHRA and YSYEKL. V shed 4 bases and J shed 4 bases, with 8 bases lying between them. This CDR3 contains 13 residues. CDR3 in amino acids: CASSPVVNQPQHF. CDR3 bases: TGCGCCAGCAGCCCCGTAGTAAATCAGCCCCAGCATTTT.

In nucleotides, the CDR3 is TGTGCCAGCAGCCGAACTAGCGCCGAGACCCAGTACTTC. This translates into CASSRTSAETQYF. The chain recombines TRBV5-6 with TRBJ2-5; 7 bases map to TRBD2. The CDR3 covers 13 residues. Unmatched junction bases numbered 5, after V lost 4 bases and J lost 5 bases. Germline lookup yields CDR1 SGHDT and CDR2 YYEEEE.

The chain carries TRBV4-3 and TRBJ2-1; 9 bases align to TRBD2. CDR1 and CDR2 from the germline V gene are LGHNA and YSLEER. This CDR3 region has 12 residues. The V gene end was trimmed by 4 bases and the J gene end by 16 bases; junction bases not matched to a gene: 8. As DNA, the CDR3 is TGCGCCAGCAGCCCCCCCGCGGGGGGGCTTTTCTTC. It encodes CASSPPAGGLFF.

The CDR3 coding sequence is TGTGCCAGCAGCTTGAGACAGAAGGAGACCCAGTACTTC. This translates into CASSLRQKETQYF. J is TRBJ2-5 and V is TRBV5-4; D is perhaps TRBD1 (5 bases). Germline CDR1 and CDR2: SGHNT and YYREEE (reference sequence). The CDR3 is 13 amino acids. The germline V and J ends were trimmed by 1 base and 5 bases, with 9 bases remaining between them.

J is TRBJ2-1 and V is TRBV6-6; 7 bases match TRBD1. Losses at the gene ends were 5 bases for V and 5 bases for J; bases not matched to a gene: 15. This CDR3 is built from 17 residues. Germline CDR1 MNHNY, CDR2 SVGAGI (reference sequence). CDR3 amino acids: CASSRWGQGGANNEQFF. The DNA of the CDR3 is TGTGCCAGCAGTCGGTGGGGCCAAGGGGGCGCAAACAATGAGCAGTTCTTC.

The chain uses TRBV6-5 and TRBJ1-5, with D tentatively TRBD1 (5 bases). The germline CDR1 and CDR2 sequences are MNHEY and SVGAGI. This CDR3 contains 14 residues. V lost 4 bases to trimming and J lost 0 bases, with 7 bases between them. CDR3 nucleotides: TGTGCCAGCAGTTCGACAGCTAGCAATCAGCCCCAGCATTTT. Its translation: CASSSTASNQPQHF.

The chain recombines TRBV6-5 with TRBJ1-1; D is possibly TRBD1 (5 bases). Germline CDR1 and CDR2: MNHEY and SVGAGI. V was cut by 7 bases and J by 0 bases, with 12 bases left in between. This CDR3 contains 14 residues. The CDR3 DNA follows: TGTGCCAGCAAACGGGGGACCTTGAACACTGAAGCTTTCTTT. Amino acid sequence: CASKRGTLNTEAFF.

Comment on this clone: An end of the junction differs from the germline gene, which may be a read error. V gene TRBV19 combines with J gene TRBJ2-4; D is perhaps TRBD2 (6 bases). This CDR3 spans 16 amino acids. CDR1 is LNHDA and CDR2 is SQIVND in the germline V gene (reference sequence). CDR3 in amino acids: CASSIGPGGAKNIQYF. In nucleotides, the CDR3 is TGTGCCAGTAGCATAGGTCCCGGAGGGGCCAAAAACATTCAGTACTTC.

Details on this clone: The same CDR3 is also encoded by other DNA sequences in this sample. This chain joins TRBV7-9 and TRBJ1-5; D ambiguous. The V end was cut by 1 base, the J end by 2 bases, with 6 bases between. In germline, CDR1 is SEHNR, CDR2 FQNEAQ (reference sequence). The CDR3 consists of 14 residues. The CDR3 region has the DNA TGTGCCAGCAGCTTAGGGCAAGGCAATCAGCCCCAGCATTTT. Translated, it gives CASSLGQGNQPQHF.

In its sample, this clone was seen once. The J gene is TRBJ2-1, the V gene TRBV2, with 7 nucleotides matching TRBD2. Germline CDR1 and CDR2: SNHLY and FYNNEI. Losses at the gene ends were 4 bases for V and 6 bases for J; bases not matched to a gene: 9. This CDR3 has 15 amino acids. The CDR3 bases are TGTGCCAGCAGTGCGGGCCCGGGGGGAGGCAATGAGCAGTTCTTC. This gives the protein CASSAGPGGGNEQFF.

This clone was recorded a few times. The chain employs TRBV19 and TRBJ1-5; TRBD1 is a possible D gene (5 bases). The CDR3 is 15 amino acids. The germline V and J ends were trimmed by 6 bases and 1 base, with 13 bases remaining between them. Germline V gene data show CDR1 as LNHDA and CDR2 as SQIVND (reference sequence). The CDR3 protein is CASRGGMGSNQPQHF. CDR3 sequence (DNA): TGTGCCAGTAGGGGGGGAATGGGGAGCAATCAGCCCCAGCATTTT. Full variable domain (outside the CDR3, taken from reference TRBV19 and TRBJ1-5): DGGITQSPKYLFRKEGQNVTLSCEQNLNHDAMYWYRQDPGQGLRLIYYSQIVNDFQKGDIAEGYSVSREKKESFPLTVTSAQKNPTAFYLCASRGGMGSNQPQHFGDGTRLSIL.